This T cell receptor beta chain was profiled in a study of blood T cell repertoires in COVID-19. Across the whole study: Donors in the United States, Italy and Spain gave samples during acute or convalescent COVID-19. The cDNA or gDNA used as material had been derived from T cells, B-cell-depleted T cells, or PBMCs.

CDR1 is MNHEY and CDR2 is SVGEGT in the germline V gene. V lost 5 bases and J 1 base, leaving 12 bases between the germline ends. CDR3 length: 14 residues. Per the authors' pipeline: For nucleated cells, counts were estimated from reference gene primer amplification. Using immunoSEQ multiplex PCR, the repertoire was profiled, and TCRdb retains in-frame clones only, with some absent. The DNA was the basis for D and trimming; V, J and clone size are from that table. This table has nearly 350,000 clones, about nine tenths appearing once. A Seattle source enrolled patients during active infection and followed them longitudinally.

The sequence derives from a woman between 70 and 85 years old with COVID-19, enrolled during active disease. The J gene is TRBJ2-7, the V gene TRBV6-2 or TRBV6-3; D might be TRBD1 (5 bases). What was sequenced was peripheral blood. The CDR3 DNA follows: TGTGCCAGCAGTCCAGGGTTGGCGTCCTACGAGCAGTACTTC. Protein sequence: CASSPGLASYEQYF.